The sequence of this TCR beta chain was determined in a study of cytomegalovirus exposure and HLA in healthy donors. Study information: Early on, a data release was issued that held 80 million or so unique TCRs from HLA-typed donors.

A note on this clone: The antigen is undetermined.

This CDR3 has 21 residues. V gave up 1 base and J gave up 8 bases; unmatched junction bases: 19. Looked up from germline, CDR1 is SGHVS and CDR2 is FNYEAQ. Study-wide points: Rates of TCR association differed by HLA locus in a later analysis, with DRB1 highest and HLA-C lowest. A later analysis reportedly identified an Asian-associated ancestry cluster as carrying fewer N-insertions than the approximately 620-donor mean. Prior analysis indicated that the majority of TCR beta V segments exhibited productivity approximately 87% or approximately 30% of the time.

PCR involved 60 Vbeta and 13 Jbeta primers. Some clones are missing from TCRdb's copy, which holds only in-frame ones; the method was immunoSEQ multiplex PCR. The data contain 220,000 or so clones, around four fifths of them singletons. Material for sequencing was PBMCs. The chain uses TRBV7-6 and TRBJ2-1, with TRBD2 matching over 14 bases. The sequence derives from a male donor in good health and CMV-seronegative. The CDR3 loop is CASSLDQVTSGRALLSHEQFF. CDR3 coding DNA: TGTGCCAGCAGCTTAGACCAAGTGACTAGCGGGAGGGCCTTGCTATCACATGAGCAGTTCTTC.